These T cell receptor beta chains were read from a single sample in a study of blood T cell repertoires in COVID-19. Profiled with immunoSEQ multiplex PCR; TCRdb holds only in-frame clones, not every one. The sample consists of about 120,000 clones, around 91% of them appearing once. The specimen was peripheral blood. The source of these receptors is a man aged 65-85 years with active or convalescent COVID-19. Both conserved end residues are part of each CDR3. D genes are given only for firm matches. Expanded clones get a size class; other rows say once, few or many, or leave the size out.

j_gene: TRBJ2-7
v_gene: TRBV18
abundance: NA
d_gene: NA
CDR3nt: TGTGCCAGCTCACCAGGAGGGACTCTCTCCTACGAGCAGTACTTC
CDR3aa: CASSPGGTLSYEQYF

j_gene: TRBJ1-2
v_gene: TRBV19
abundance: NA
d_gene: NA
CDR3nt: TGTGCCAGTAGTCCTAGCAGCTATGGCTACACCTTC
CDR3aa: CASSPSSYGYTF

j_gene: TRBJ1-1
v_gene: TRBV5-5
abundance: few
d_gene: NA
CDR3nt: TGTGCCAGCAGCCGCCCGGGGAACACTGAAGCTTTCTTT
CDR3aa: CASSRPGNTEAFF

j_gene: TRBJ1-3
v_gene: TRBV11-2
abundance: NA
d_gene: TRBD1
CDR3nt: TGTGCCAGCAGCTTAGGGGAACAGGGGGCGTACGGAAACACCATATATTTT
CDR3aa: CASSLGEQGAYGNTIYF

j_gene: TRBJ2-7
v_gene: TRBV28
abundance: NA
d_gene: TRBD1
CDR3nt: TGTGCCAGCAGTTCGACCCCGGGACAGGGCTTGTTAAGGCAGTACTTC
CDR3aa: CASSSTPGQGLLRQYF

j_gene: TRBJ2-7
v_gene: TRBV9
abundance: once
d_gene: TRBD2
CDR3nt: TGTGCCAGCAGCGTAGAAACTACTAGCGGAGGGGAGCAGTACTTC
CDR3aa: CASSVETTSGGEQYF

j_gene: TRBJ2-7
v_gene: TRBV27
abundance: NA
d_gene: NA
CDR3nt: TGTGCCAGCAGGCGGGACAGATACGAGCAGTACTTC
CDR3aa: CASRRDRYEQYF

j_gene: TRBJ2-7
v_gene: TRBV5-1
abundance: NA
d_gene: TRBD1
CDR3nt: TGCGCCAGCAGCTTGGATCCGGGACAGGGATACTACGAGCAGTACTTC
CDR3aa: CASSLDPGQGYYEQYF

j_gene: TRBJ1-3
v_gene: TRBV28
abundance: NA
d_gene: TRBD1
CDR3nt: TGTGCCAGCAGTGCCGGGACAGCTGGAAACACCATATATTTT
CDR3aa: CASSAGTAGNTIYF

j_gene: TRBJ1-1
v_gene: TRBV6-5
abundance: NA
d_gene: NA
CDR3nt: TGTGCCAGCAGACGAACAGGTAACACTGAAGCTTTCTTT
CDR3aa: CASRRTGNTEAFF

j_gene: TRBJ2-5
v_gene: TRBV27
abundance: NA
d_gene: TRBD1
CDR3nt: TGTGCCAGCAGGAGGGACAGGGGGGCAGAGACCCAGTACTTC
CDR3aa: CASRRDRGAETQYF

j_gene: TRBJ1-4
v_gene: TRBV10-3
abundance: NA
d_gene: TRBD1
CDR3nt: TGTGCCATCAGCAGCGGCGGACAGGGGACTGAAAAACTGTTTTTT
CDR3aa: CAISSGGQGTEKLFF

j_gene: TRBJ1-1
v_gene: TRBV27
abundance: few
d_gene: TRBD1
CDR3nt: TGTGCCAGCAGTTTAATGAGGACAGGGGGCACTGAAGCTTTCTTT
CDR3aa: CASSLMRTGGTEAFF

j_gene: TRBJ1-5
v_gene: TRBV6-6
abundance: few
d_gene: NA
CDR3nt: TGTGCCAGCAGTTACTCAAGGGGCCAGCCCCAGCATTTT
CDR3aa: CASSYSRGQPQHF

j_gene: TRBJ2-1
v_gene: TRBV7-9
abundance: NA
d_gene: NA
CDR3nt: TGTGCCAGCAGCTTAGTCGCAGACTGGGAGCAGTTCTTC
CDR3aa: CASSLVADWEQFF

j_gene: TRBJ2-3
v_gene: TRBV7-9
abundance: NA
d_gene: TRBD2
CDR3nt: TGTGCCAGCAGCCCCGGGACTAGCGGTACAGGGGCGCAGTATTTT
CDR3aa: CASSPGTSGTGAQYF

j_gene: TRBJ1-2
v_gene: TRBV9
abundance: NA
d_gene: NA
CDR3nt: TGTGCCAGCAGCGCCAGGGAGGGGTATGGCTACACCTTC
CDR3aa: CASSAREGYGYTF

j_gene: TRBJ1-2
v_gene: TRBV28
abundance: NA
d_gene: NA
CDR3nt: TGTGCCAGCAGTCTCGACTACTATGGCTACACCTTC
CDR3aa: CASSLDYYGYTF

j_gene: TRBJ2-2
v_gene: TRBV9
abundance: NA
d_gene: TRBD2
CDR3nt: TGTGCCAGCAGCGTAGGGATGCGGGAGTTCTCCGGGGAGCTGTTTTTT
CDR3aa: CASSVGMREFSGELFF

j_gene: TRBJ2-3
v_gene: TRBV7-6
abundance: NA
d_gene: NA
CDR3nt: TGTGCCAGCAGCTTCGCTGCGGATACGCAGTATTTT
CDR3aa: CASSFAADTQYF

j_gene: TRBJ2-1
v_gene: TRBV27
abundance: NA
d_gene: NA
CDR3nt: TGTGCCAGCAGTTTATACGGCGGCCCCGACTACAATGAGCAGTTCTTC
CDR3aa: CASSLYGGPDYNEQFF

j_gene: TRBJ1-5
v_gene: TRBV19
abundance: NA
d_gene: TRBD1
CDR3nt: TGTGCCAGTAGGGACGCGGGACAGGGTAACCAGCCCCAGCATTTT
CDR3aa: CASRDAGQGNQPQHF

j_gene: TRBJ1-4
v_gene: TRBV18
abundance: NA
d_gene: NA
CDR3nt: TGTGCCAGCTCACCGAATACAGGATCAACTAATGAAAAACTGTTTTTT
CDR3aa: CASSPNTGSTNEKLFF

j_gene: TRBJ2-3
v_gene: TRBV19
abundance: once
d_gene: NA
CDR3nt: TGTGCCAGTACCGAGGGAGTCACAGATACGCAGTATTTT
CDR3aa: CASTEGVTDTQYF

j_gene: TRBJ2-7
v_gene: TRBV28
abundance: NA
d_gene: NA
CDR3nt: TGTGCCAGCACCGCGTCAGGCATCTACGAGCAGTACTTC
CDR3aa: CASTASGIYEQYF

j_gene: TRBJ2-3
v_gene: TRBV6-2/TRBV6-3
abundance: NA
d_gene: TRBD2
CDR3nt: TGTGCCAGCAGTTACGGGGCGGGAGCGGGGTCGCAGTATTTT
CDR3aa: CASSYGAGAGSQYF

j_gene: TRBJ1-2
v_gene: TRBV10-2
abundance: NA
d_gene: NA
CDR3nt: TGCGCCAGCAGTGCGCGGGGGTCCTATGGCTACACCTTC
CDR3aa: CASSARGSYGYTF

j_gene: TRBJ2-1
v_gene: TRBV9
abundance: NA
d_gene: TRBD2
CDR3nt: TGTGCCAGCAGCGCCCGACTAGCGGGAGGCTTCAATGAGCAGTTCTTC
CDR3aa: CASSARLAGGFNEQFF

j_gene: TRBJ2-7
v_gene: TRBV7-8
abundance: NA
d_gene: TRBD2
CDR3nt: TGTGCCAGCAGCTTAGGCGGGAGGGGACCCTACGAGCAGTACTTC
CDR3aa: CASSLGGRGPYEQYF

j_gene: TRBJ1-1
v_gene: TRBV28
abundance: NA
d_gene: TRBD1
CDR3nt: TGTGCCAGCAGTCCCGGACAGGGGGCGGGCACTGAAGCTTTCTTT
CDR3aa: CASSPGQGAGTEAFF

j_gene: TRBJ2-7
v_gene: TRBV5-8
abundance: NA
d_gene: NA
CDR3nt: TGTGCCAGCAGCTTGGGACAGCCTCCAGACGAGCAGTACTTC
CDR3aa: CASSLGQPPDEQYF

j_gene: TRBJ2-3
v_gene: TRBV7-3
abundance: NA
d_gene: TRBD2
CDR3nt: TGTGCCAGCAGCCCCGGGACTAGCGGGTCTCATACGCAGTATTTT
CDR3aa: CASSPGTSGSHTQYF

j_gene: TRBJ1-5
v_gene: TRBV19
abundance: NA
d_gene: TRBD1
CDR3nt: TGTGCCAGTAGTATAGCTTGGGACAGGAGTGCCTATAGCAATCAGCCCCAGCATTTT
CDR3aa: CASSIAWDRSAYSNQPQHF

j_gene: TRBJ1-1
v_gene: TRBV29-1
abundance: NA
d_gene: NA
CDR3nt: TGCAGCGTTGAATATAACAGAGAAGCTTTCTTT
CDR3aa: CSVEYNREAFF

j_gene: TRBJ1-3
v_gene: TRBV28
abundance: NA
d_gene: TRBD1
CDR3nt: TGTGCCAGCAGGGGGTTGCCCGGGACAGGGGGCCCAACCAGCTCTGGAAACACCATATATTTT
CDR3aa: CASRGLPGTGGPTSSGNTIYF

j_gene: TRBJ2-7
v_gene: TRBV3-1/TRBV3-2
abundance: NA
d_gene: TRBD2
CDR3nt: TGTGCCAGCAGCCACCCGGGAGGGCCGATCCACGAGCAGTACTTC
CDR3aa: CASSHPGGPIHEQYF

j_gene: TRBJ2-5
v_gene: TRBV2
abundance: once
d_gene: NA
CDR3nt: TGTGCCAGCAGGAGAGAAGAGACCCAGTACTTC
CDR3aa: CASRREETQYF

j_gene: TRBJ1-2
v_gene: TRBV5-6
abundance: NA
d_gene: NA
CDR3nt: TGTGCCAGCAGCTTGTCCGGTGGCTACACCTTC
CDR3aa: CASSLSGGYTF

j_gene: TRBJ2-1
v_gene: TRBV15
abundance: NA
d_gene: TRBD2
CDR3nt: TGTGCCACCAGCAAAGAATTTCCGGGACTAGCGGAGTCCCGCTCCTACAATGAGCAGTTCTTC
CDR3aa: CATSKEFPGLAESRSYNEQFF

j_gene: TRBJ1-2
v_gene: TRBV7-6
abundance: NA
d_gene: NA
CDR3nt: TGTGCCAGCAGCTTAACGCAGGGTACTAACTATGGCTACACCTTC
CDR3aa: CASSLTQGTNYGYTF